The clone carrying this T cell receptor beta chain was seen a few times. The entry originates in a study of blood T cell repertoires in COVID-19. About the study: Sites in the United States, Italy and Spain provided acute and convalescent COVID-19 samples. Sources were T cells, B-cell-depleted T cells, or PBMCs; the material itself was cDNA or gDNA.

In the study's own analysis: Amplification with reference gene primers provided the estimates of nucleated cell counts. Measured with immunoSEQ multiplex PCR; TCRdb has only the in-frame clones, and not every one. The DNA was the basis for D and trimming; V, J and clone size are from that table. Of 310,000 or so clones in the sample, around 86% were seen once. The CDR3 length is 13 residues. From germline, CDR1 is SGHTA and CDR2 FQGNSA. Between the trimmed V and J ends, which lost 0 bases and 4 bases, there was a span of 7 bases. The rearrangement links TRBV7-2 to TRBJ2-7, with a possible D match to TRBD1 (6 bases). This clonotype was sampled from a man aged 45-65 years with active or convalescent COVID-19. The sequencing input was peripheral blood. The CDR3 nucleotides read TGTGCCAGCAGCTTAGCTACAGGGTACGAGCAGTACTTC. This encodes CASSLATGYEQYF.